This entry features one T cell receptor beta chain sequence. Sequencing was performed with immunoSEQ multiplex PCR; in TCRdb, only in-frame clones are kept and a portion is missing. The sample includes around 31,000 clones, over 85% of them seen just once. This specimen comes from a study of T cell changes during pregnancy in multiple sclerosis. The ends were cut back, 0 bases at V and 4 bases at J, with 11 bases in the middle. The CDR3 extends over 14 amino acids. Germline CDR1 reads SGHRS; CDR2 reads YFSETQ. This sequence joins TRBV5-1 and TRBJ2-7; D remains ambiguous. The sample in question was CD4+ T cells from peripheral blood mononuclear cells, obtained in the first trimester of pregnancy. This TCR was sampled from a female donor with multiple sclerosis, enrolled in a pregnancy study. The CDR3 sequence: CASSLGGAEYEQYF. The CDR3 bases are TGCGCCAGCAGCTTGGGAGGTGCGGAGTACGAGCAGTACTTC.